This TCR beta chain was obtained from a study of spatial heterogeneity in lung cancer (dated 2019 in TCRdb). Regarding the complete study: Samples were obtained from approximately 77 patients with early-stage, untreated non-small cell lung cancer from the lung TRACERx cohort. Both alpha and beta chains were TCR-sequenced in samples taken at surgery, namely 220 tumor regions, around 64 matched nontumor lung samples and 50 to 60 PBMC samples. Beta-chain transcripts were consistently detected in greater numbers than alpha-chain transcripts, which likely reflects a higher abundance of beta-chain transcripts. The study linked features of the TCR repertoire to counts of nonsynonymous mutations, which were determined by whole-exome sequencing of tumor tissue. In non-small cell lung cancer, the study made a quantitative comparison of TCR alpha and beta repertoires among multiple tumor regions, matched nontumor lung and blood. In the raw uncorrected reads, each unique combination of TCR and UMI appeared on average more than ten times. Follow-up PBMC samples were sequenced whenever available, with the median time to follow-up being two to three years after resection.

The library was generated by 5' RACE. Sequencing instrument: NextSeq 500. To allow correction of PCR and sequencing errors, the TCR library protocol tagged every TCR cDNA molecule with a unique molecular identifier. As for the original processing: TCR identification, UMI-based error correction and CDR3 extraction were all carried out with Decombinator tools. Expanded TCRs were defined as those above a frequency of 2 per 1,000, corresponding to the top 1% of the tumor frequency distribution. Rényi diversity was computed with the R vegan package after subsampling each repertoire 100 times to 5,000 TCRs. CDR3 similarity networks were constructed using string-kernel similarity of amino acid triplets, with links drawn between CDR3s whose pairwise similarity was above 0.82. Clones were called with MiXCR by TCRdb after fastp trimmed the public reads at Q25, and only in-frame beta chains were retained. One record per CDR3 amino acid sequence lists the most common genes and DNA. The V and J calls and clone size are TCRdb's, not the authors'. The sample includes over 40,000 distinct CDR3 sequences, with approximately 10% observed a single time. The ten largest clonotypes hold 32% of the sample.

Measured from the cysteine to the phenylalanine, the CDR3 is 15 residues long. Only the CDR3 DNA is retained, 45 bases long and in frame from the first base. V trim: 1 base; J trim: 2 bases; unmatched bases: 5. CDR1 and CDR2 (SGDLS, YYNGEE) derive from the germline V gene. In light of the paper, this sample's time point label describes: blood at routine non-recurrence follow-up after resection. Without any cell sorting, TCR sequencing was performed on whole RNA extracted either from tumor and nontumor lung tissue or from cryopreserved PBMC samples. Patients were selected for TCR sequencing only if sufficient RNA was available from at least two tumor regions. The paper as a whole reports these results and caveats: Ubiquitous expanded tumor TCRs were found in blood more often at tumor resection than at routine follow-up. Only 14 patients were included in comparisons of baseline and follow-up blood repertoires. Additional single-cell paired TCR alpha and beta sequencing was considered necessary to confirm, at a functional level, the hypothesis that regional TCRs recognize regional mutations.

This clonotype occurred many times. There is no known antigen for this receptor. No much larger clone is present one base from it, and per-base qualities are unavailable. Here the chain combines TRBV9 and TRBJ2-7; 8 bases in the junction line up with TRBD1. The receptor was derived from a male donor with early-stage non-small cell lung cancer. This specimen was PBMCs, taken at follow-up. For the CDR3, the sequence is CASSVTDREAYEQYF. The sequenced DNA is TGTGCCAGCAGCGTAACGGACAGGGAGGCCTACGAGCAGTACTTC.